This is a list of T cell receptor beta chains from one sample in a study of CD8+ T cells in alopecia areata. Profiled with immunoSEQ multiplex PCR; TCRdb holds only in-frame clones, not every one. The sample lists 150,000 or so clones, 45% to 60% occurring once. The sample taken for sequencing was CD4+ T cells sorted from blood. These receptors came from a human donor with alopecia areata. Both conserved end residues are part of each CDR3. A D gene is named only where the DNA matches it firmly. The size of a clone is reported for some rows only, either as once, few or many, or as a class for expanded clones.

J gene,clone size,V gene,D gene,CDR3 protein,CDR3 DNA
TRBJ1-5,-,TRBV28,TRBD1,CASKGTGDQPQHF,TGTGCCAGCAAAGGGACAGGGGACCAGCCCCAGCATTTT
TRBJ2-1,-,TRBV2,TRBD2,CASTISGNYNEQFF,TGTGCCAGCACGATTAGCGGGAATTACAATGAGCAGTTCTTC
TRBJ2-7,few,TRBV29-1,-,CSVSVSPSSYEQYF,TGCAGCGTATCGGTCTCCCCGTCGTCCTACGAGCAGTACTTC
TRBJ2-5,few,TRBV29-1,TRBD1,CSVAGTAAETQYF,TGCAGCGTCGCCGGGACAGCGGCGGAGACCCAGTACTTC
TRBJ1-5,-,TRBV28,-,CASSFWQGANQPQHF,TGTGCCAGCAGTTTTTGGCAGGGTGCCAATCAGCCCCAGCATTTT
TRBJ2-2,-,TRBV27,TRBD1,CASSFGQDTGELFF,TGTGCCAGCAGTTTCGGACAGGACACCGGGGAGCTGTTTTTT
TRBJ2-1,-,TRBV29-1,TRBD2,CSVTGGGRAPYNEQFF,TGCAGCGTTACTGGTGGTGGGAGGGCCCCCTACAATGAGCAGTTCTTC
TRBJ2-4,-,TRBV18,-,CASSPLEGNIQYF,TGTGCCAGCTCACCACTAGAAGGGAACATTCAGTACTTC
TRBJ1-2,-,TRBV19,-,CASRDGTEYGYTF,TGTGCCAGTAGGGATGGGACCGAATATGGCTACACCTTC
TRBJ1-2,few,TRBV28,-,CASSFPGNGYTF,TGTGCCAGCAGCTTCCCCGGGAATGGCTACACCTTC
TRBJ1-1,few,TRBV29-1,-,CSVAIGGWTEAFF,TGCAGCGTGGCCATAGGGGGATGGACTGAAGCTTTCTTT
TRBJ2-3,-,TRBV6-5,TRBD2,CASRRAGTSYTQYF,TGTGCCAGCAGAAGAGCGGGGACTAGCTATACGCAGTATTTT
TRBJ2-7,few,TRBV9,TRBD2,CASSVAPAGGKNEQYF,TGTGCCAGCAGCGTAGCCCCCGCGGGAGGGAAGAACGAGCAGTACTTC
TRBJ2-1,few,TRBV10-3,TRBD1,CAISPDRDNEQFF,TGTGCCATCAGTCCAGACAGGGACAATGAGCAGTTCTTC
TRBJ2-4,few,TRBV30,-,CAWSMNVLAKNIQYF,TGTGCCTGGAGTATGAACGTTCTAGCCAAAAACATTCAGTACTTC
TRBJ1-1,-,TRBV28,-,CASTPQGRRNTEAFF,TGTGCCAGCACCCCGCAGGGGAGGAGGAACACTGAAGCTTTCTTT
TRBJ2-1,-,TRBV29-1,-,CSGSGGTGYFNEQFF,TGCAGCGGTTCTGGGGGAACGGGCTACTTCAATGAGCAGTTCTTC
TRBJ1-1,-,TRBV27,-,CATVGTANTEAFF,TGTGCCACTGTAGGGACTGCGAACACTGAAGCTTTCTTT
TRBJ2-5,-,TRBV6-5,-,CASSPLTLFKTQYF,TGTGCCAGCAGCCCTCTGACCCTATTCAAGACCCAGTACTTC
TRBJ2-5,few,TRBV11-3,-,CASSWGEFKETQYF,TGTGCCAGCAGCTGGGGAGAATTCAAGGAGACCCAGTACTTC
TRBJ2-3,once,TRBV5-1,TRBD2,CASSQAGDPIRTDTQYF,TGCGCCAGCAGCCAAGCGGGGGACCCAATTCGGACAGATACGCAGTATTTT
TRBJ1-5,-,TRBV5-1,TRBD1,CASRPTGGRGQPQHF,TGCGCCAGCAGACCGACAGGGGGTAGGGGTCAGCCCCAGCATTTT
TRBJ1-2,-,TRBV5-1,-,CASSLDQPYGYTF,TGCGCCAGCAGCTTGGATCAGCCTTATGGCTACACCTTC
TRBJ2-3,few,TRBV10-3,-,CAIRPGPDTQYF,TGTGCCATCAGACCGGGACCAGATACGCAGTATTTT
TRBJ2-5,-,TRBV18,-,CASSPQQGLETQYF,TGTGCCAGCTCACCCCAACAGGGATTGGAGACCCAGTACTTC
TRBJ2-5,few,TRBV27,-,CASSPLYPPFRVTQYF,TGTGCCAGCAGTCCGCTATATCCCCCTTTTCGTGTGACCCAGTACTTC
TRBJ1-5,-,TRBV4-1,-,CASSQGPTGRQPQHF,TGCGCCAGCAGCCAAGGGCCTACGGGCCGTCAGCCCCAGCATTTT
TRBJ2-7,many,TRBV19,TRBD1,CASSPPRGTGLYEQYF,TGTGCCAGTAGTCCCCCTCGAGGGACAGGGCTATACGAGCAGTACTTC
TRBJ2-1,-,TRBV30,-,CAWTPSYFPTQFF,TGTGCCTGGACCCCTAGTTATTTCCCTACGCAGTTCTTC
TRBJ1-1,-,TRBV6-5,TRBD1,CASSSRTGNTEAFF,TGTGCCAGCAGTTCCAGGACAGGGAACACTGAAGCTTTCTTT
TRBJ2-5,-,TRBV7-9,-,CASDDGETQYF,TGTGCGTCGGACGACGGAGAGACCCAGTACTTC
TRBJ2-3,-,TRBV7-3,-,CASSFDLADTQYF,TGTGCCAGCAGCTTCGATTTAGCGGATACGCAGTATTTT
TRBJ2-1,few,TRBV4-1,TRBD2,CASSHNILATSYNEQFF,TGCGCCAGCAGCCACAATATACTAGCGACATCCTACAATGAGCAGTTCTTC
TRBJ2-3,few,TRBV7-2,-,CASSVGVGADTQYF,TGTGCCAGCTCAGTCGGGGTGGGGGCAGATACGCAGTATTTT
TRBJ2-6,-,TRBV4-1,TRBD1,CASSLGGTGANVLTF,TGCGCCAGCAGCCTAGGGGGCACTGGGGCCAACGTCCTGACTTTC
TRBJ2-5,-,TRBV29-1,TRBD2,CSVEGDSGSRATQYF,TGCAGCGTTGAAGGAGATAGCGGGAGCAGGGCGACCCAGTACTTC
TRBJ2-7,-,TRBV2,-,CASRVWSSYEQYF,TGTGCCAGCAGAGTCTGGAGCTCCTACGAGCAGTACTTC
TRBJ2-7,-,TRBV29-1,TRBD2,CSVAAGTSGAYEQYF,TGCAGCGTGGCGGCCGGGACTAGCGGGGCCTACGAGCAGTACTTC
TRBJ2-2,few,TRBV18,-,CASSPPDGYGELFF,TGTGCCAGCTCACCACCGGACGGATACGGGGAGCTGTTTTTT
TRBJ1-5,-,TRBV15,-,CATSRDQVFNQPQHF,TGTGCCACCAGCAGAGATCAGGTATTCAATCAGCCCCAGCATTTT
TRBJ2-7,-,TRBV29-1,-,CSVATENYEQYF,TGCAGCGTAGCCACAGAAAACTACGAGCAGTACTTC
TRBJ1-1,few,TRBV27,TRBD1,CASNRQGENTEAFF,TGTGCCAGTAACCGCCAGGGGGAAAACACTGAAGCTTTCTTT
TRBJ2-2,many,TRBV7-2,TRBD1,CASSKRGTGAVGRTGELFF,TGTGCCAGCAGCAAAAGGGGGACAGGGGCCGTCGGAAGGACCGGGGAGCTGTTTTTT
TRBJ1-5,once,TRBV6-6,TRBD1,CASSRQGTQPQHF,TGTGCCAGCAGTAGACAGGGTACCCAGCCCCAGCATTTT
TRBJ1-1,once,TRBV5-1,TRBD1,CASSPGQGVLMNTEAFF,TGCGCCAGCAGCCCGGGACAGGGGGTCCTAATGAACACTGAAGCTTTCTTT
TRBJ1-4,-,TRBV5-1,-,CASSLGKEKLFF,TGCGCCAGCAGCTTGGGGAAGGAAAAACTGTTTTTT
TRBJ2-7,-,TRBV7-6,-,CASSKTSGSSYEQYF,TGTGCCAGCAGCAAAACCAGCGGAAGCTCCTACGAGCAGTACTTC
TRBJ2-6,-,TRBV6-5,-,CASSYSGSGANVLTF,TGTGCCAGCAGTTACTCAGGCTCTGGGGCCAACGTCCTGACTTTC
TRBJ2-3,-,TRBV7-8,-,CASSFSRTSTDTQYF,TGTGCCAGCAGCTTTAGTAGGACTAGCACAGATACGCAGTATTTT
TRBJ2-5,-,TRBV6-5,TRBD2,CASSLTSGRAGTQYF,TGTGCCAGCAGTCTGACTAGCGGGAGGGCAGGGACCCAGTACTTC